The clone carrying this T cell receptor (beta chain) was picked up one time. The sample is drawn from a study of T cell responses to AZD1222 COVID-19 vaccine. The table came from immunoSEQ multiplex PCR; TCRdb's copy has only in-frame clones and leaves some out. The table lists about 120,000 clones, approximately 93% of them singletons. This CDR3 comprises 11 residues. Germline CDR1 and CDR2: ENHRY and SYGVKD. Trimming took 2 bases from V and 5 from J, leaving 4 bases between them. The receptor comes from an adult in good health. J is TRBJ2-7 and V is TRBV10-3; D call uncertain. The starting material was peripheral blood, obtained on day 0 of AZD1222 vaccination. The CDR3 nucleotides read TGTGCCATCAGTGAGATCGACGAGCAGTACTTC. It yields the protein CAISEIDEQYF.